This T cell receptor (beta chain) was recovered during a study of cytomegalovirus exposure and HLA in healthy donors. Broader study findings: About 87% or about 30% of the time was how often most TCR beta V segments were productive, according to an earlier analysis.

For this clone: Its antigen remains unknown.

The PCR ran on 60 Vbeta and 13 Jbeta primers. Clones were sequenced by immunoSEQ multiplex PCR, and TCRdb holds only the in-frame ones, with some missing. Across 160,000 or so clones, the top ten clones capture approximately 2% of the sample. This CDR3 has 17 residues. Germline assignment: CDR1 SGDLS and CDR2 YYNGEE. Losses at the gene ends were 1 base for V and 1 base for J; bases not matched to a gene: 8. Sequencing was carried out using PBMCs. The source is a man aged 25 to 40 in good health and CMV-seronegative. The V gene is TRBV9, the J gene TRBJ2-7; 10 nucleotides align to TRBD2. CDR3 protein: CASSVPARTSGSYEQYF. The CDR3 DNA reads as TGTGCCAGCAGCGTACCTGCCCGGACTAGCGGTTCCTACGAGCAGTACTTC.